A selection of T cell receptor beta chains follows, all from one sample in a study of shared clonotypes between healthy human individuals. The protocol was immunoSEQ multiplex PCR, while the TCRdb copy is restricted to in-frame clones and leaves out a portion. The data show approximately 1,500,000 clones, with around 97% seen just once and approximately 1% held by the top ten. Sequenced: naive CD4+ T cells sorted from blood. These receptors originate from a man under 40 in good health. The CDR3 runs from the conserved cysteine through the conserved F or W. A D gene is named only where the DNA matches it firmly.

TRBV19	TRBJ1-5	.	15	CASRRATGAGGPQHF	TGTGCCAGTAGACGCGCCACCGGGGCGGGAGGGCCCCAGCATTTT
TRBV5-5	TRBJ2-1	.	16	CASSLVGLIPAFEQFF	TGTGCCAGCAGCTTGGTGGGACTCATCCCTGCCTTTGAGCAGTTCTTC
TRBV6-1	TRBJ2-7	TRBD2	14	CASTGLAEPYEQYF	TGTGCCAGCACCGGACTAGCGGAGCCTTACGAGCAGTACTTC
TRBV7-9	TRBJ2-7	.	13	CASSPSFSRPQYF	TGTGCCAGCAGTCCTTCCTTCTCGAGACCACAGTACTTC
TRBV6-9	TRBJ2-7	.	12	CASSYPINEQYF	TGTGCCAGCAGTTATCCGATTAACGAGCAGTACTTC
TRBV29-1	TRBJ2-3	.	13	CSVDQVFTDTQYF	TGCAGCGTTGATCAGGTCTTCACAGATACGCAGTATTTT
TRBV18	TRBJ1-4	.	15	CASSPSGAPSGKLFF	TGTGCCAGCTCTCCGTCCGGCGCACCCTCGGGAAAACTGTTTTTT
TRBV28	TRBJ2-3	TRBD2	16	CASSPWTSGSTDTQYF	TGTGCCAGCAGTCCCTGGACTAGCGGTAGCACAGATACGCAGTATTTT
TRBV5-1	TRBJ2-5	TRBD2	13	CAGSAGVGETQYF	TGCGCCGGCTCGGCGGGGGTTGGCGAGACCCAGTACTTC
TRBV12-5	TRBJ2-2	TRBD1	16	CASGFPGQGNTGELFF	TGTGCTAGTGGTTTCCCGGGACAGGGGAACACCGGGGAGCTGTTTTTT
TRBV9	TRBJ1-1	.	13	CASSITLGTEAFF	TGTGCCAGCAGCATAACCTTAGGGACTGAAGCTTTCTTT
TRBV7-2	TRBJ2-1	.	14	CAGSFFQGRAEQFF	TGTGCCGGCAGCTTTTTCCAGGGGAGAGCTGAGCAGTTCTTC
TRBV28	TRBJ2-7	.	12	CASSLISYEQYF	TGTGCCAGCAGTTTAATTTCCTACGAGCAGTACTTC
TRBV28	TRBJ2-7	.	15	CASSFDSSWGREQYF	TGTGCCAGCAGTTTCGACTCGAGTTGGGGCCGGGAGCAGTACTTC
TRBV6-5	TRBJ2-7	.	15	CASSYGDGRVAEQYF	TGTGCCAGCAGTTACGGGGACGGGAGAGTTGCCGAGCAGTACTTC
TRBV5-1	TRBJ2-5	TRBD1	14	CASSPTGTQETQYF	TGCGCCAGCAGTCCGACAGGGACCCAAGAGACCCAGTACTTC